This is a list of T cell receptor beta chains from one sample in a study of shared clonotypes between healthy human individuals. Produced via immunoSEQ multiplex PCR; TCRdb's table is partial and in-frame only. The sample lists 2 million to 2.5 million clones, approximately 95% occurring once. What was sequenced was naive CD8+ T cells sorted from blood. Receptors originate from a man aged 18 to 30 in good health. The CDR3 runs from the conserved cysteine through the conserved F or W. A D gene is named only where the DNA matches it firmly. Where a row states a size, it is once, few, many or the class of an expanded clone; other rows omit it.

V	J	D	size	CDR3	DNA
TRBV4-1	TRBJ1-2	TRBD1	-	CASSAQGAPGYTF	TGCGCCAGCAGTGCACAGGGGGCGCCAGGCTACACCTTC
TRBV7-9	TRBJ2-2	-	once	CASSLDLQSQNTGELFF	TGTGCCAGCAGCTTAGATCTCCAGAGCCAGAACACCGGGGAGCTGTTTTTT
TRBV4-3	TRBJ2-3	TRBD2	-	CASSQGLPGGFTDTQYF	TGCGCCAGCAGCCAAGGTTTACCGGGGGGATTCACAGATACGCAGTATTTT
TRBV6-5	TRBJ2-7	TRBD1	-	CASGDRVNEQYF	TGTGCCAGCGGGGACAGGGTCAACGAGCAGTACTTC
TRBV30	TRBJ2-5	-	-	CAWSVVSGETQYF	TGTGCCTGGAGTGTTGTTAGCGGAGAGACCCAGTACTTC
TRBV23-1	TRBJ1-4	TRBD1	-	CASSLGTGGKLFF	TGCGCCAGCAGCCTCGGGACAGGGGGAAAACTGTTTTTT
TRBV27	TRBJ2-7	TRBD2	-	CASSFGTRYEQYF	TGTGCCAGCAGTTTTGGGACTAGGTACGAGCAGTACTTC
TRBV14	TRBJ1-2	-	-	CASSQDRRAGYTF	TGTGCCAGCAGCCAAGATCGTCGGGCCGGCTACACCTTC
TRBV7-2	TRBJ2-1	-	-	CASSLDYPAVSSYNEQFF	TGTGCCAGCAGCTTAGATTATCCAGCGGTCAGCTCCTACAATGAGCAGTTCTTC
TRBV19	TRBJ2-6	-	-	CASSESSGANVLTF	TGTGCCAGTAGTGAGAGCTCTGGGGCCAACGTCCTGACTTTC
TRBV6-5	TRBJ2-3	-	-	CASSYGIGTDTQYF	TGTGCCAGCAGTTACGGTATAGGGACAGATACGCAGTATTTT
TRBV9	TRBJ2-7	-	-	CASSSGPVEYEQYF	TGTGCCAGCAGCTCGGGACCAGTGGAGTACGAGCAGTACTTC
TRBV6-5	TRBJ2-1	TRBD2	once	CASSVAGLIDEQFF	TGTGCCAGCAGTGTAGCGGGGTTAATTGATGAGCAGTTCTTC
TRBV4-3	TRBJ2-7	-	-	CASSQGGEGEHEQYF	TGCGCCAGCAGCCAAGGGGGCGAGGGGGAGCACGAGCAGTACTTC
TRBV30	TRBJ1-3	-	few	CAWSVGQSSGNTIYF	TGTGCCTGGAGTGTAGGGCAGAGCTCTGGAAACACCATATATTTT
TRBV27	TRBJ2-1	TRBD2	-	CASSPGVAGSYNEQFF	TGTGCCAGCAGTCCCGGGGTAGCGGGGTCTTACAATGAGCAGTTCTTC
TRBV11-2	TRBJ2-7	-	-	CASSLHRDRLALTYEQYF	TGTGCCAGCAGCTTGCACAGGGACAGACTAGCGCTAACCTACGAGCAGTACTTC
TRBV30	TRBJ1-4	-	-	CAWSVHVLKEKLFF	TGTGCCTGGAGTGTCCACGTCCTTAAGGAAAAACTGTTTTTT
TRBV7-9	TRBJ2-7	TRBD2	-	CASSLVGLAGYEQYF	TGTGCCAGCAGCTTAGTAGGACTAGCGGGCTACGAGCAGTACTTC
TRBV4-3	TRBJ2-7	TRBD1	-	CASSLNRGNEQYF	TGCGCCAGCAGTTTGAACAGGGGGAACGAGCAGTACTTC
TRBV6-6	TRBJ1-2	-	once	CASSYGGGGYTF	TGTGCCAGCAGTTACGGGGGCGGAGGCTACACCTTC
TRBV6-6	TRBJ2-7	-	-	CASRSQLEYEQYF	TGTGCCAGCAGATCACAACTGGAATACGAGCAGTACTTC
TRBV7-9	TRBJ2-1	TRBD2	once	CASSRPIGLAGEQFF	TGTGCCAGCAGCCGTCCAATTGGACTAGCGGGTGAGCAGTTCTTC
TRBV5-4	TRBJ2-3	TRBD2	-	CASSWGLAGGWRADTQYF	TGTGCCAGCAGCTGGGGACTAGCGGGAGGGTGGCGCGCAGATACGCAGTATTTT
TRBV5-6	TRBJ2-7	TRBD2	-	CASSPSLAGAYEQYF	TGTGCCAGCAGCCCCTCGCTAGCGGGAGCCTACGAGCAGTACTTC
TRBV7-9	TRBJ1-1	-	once	CASSLAYRDTEAFF	TGTGCCAGCAGCTTAGCTTACAGGGATACTGAAGCTTTCTTT
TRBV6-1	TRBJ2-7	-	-	CASPGQDPYEQYF	TGTGCCAGTCCGGGCCAGGACCCCTACGAGCAGTACTTC
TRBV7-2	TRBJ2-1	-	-	CASSQESNEQFF	TGTGCCAGCAGCCAAGAGTCCAATGAGCAGTTCTTC